This TCR beta chain was documented in a study of shared clonotypes between healthy human individuals (TCRdb year 2020). For context, the study as a whole: Two women and a few men aged 18 to 49 years were included in the cohort. Between about 0.94 and 10 billion PBMCs per donor were obtained by leukapheresis. To increase sequencing depth and limit assay-specific biases, different laboratories used diverse techniques to prepare libraries and sequence TCR repertoires. To estimate repertoire size and how much clonotypes are shared between individuals, the study performed deep sequencing of blood TCR repertoires from a few healthy adults. For each donor, CD4 naive and CD4 memory were each given three plates, CD8 naive was given two plates, and CD8 memory was given one plate.

Using the deep immunoSEQ assay, multiplex PCR amplified TCR CDR3 regions from genomic DNA. Extracted genomic DNA from each cell subset was spread evenly across all wells of several immunoSEQ 96-well plates, with each plate serving as a replicate. For sorted subsets, approximately 0.2 ug of genomic DNA, equivalent to around 29,000 T cell genomes, went into each replicate PCR. Purified libraries were measured with a Qubit 3.0 fluorometer, size-checked on a Bioanalyzer 2100, and measured again with the KAPA Library Quantification kit. Each immunoSEQ 96-well plate was sequenced on its own single-read 150-cycle Illumina NextSeq 550 flow cell. As for the authors' bioinformatics: Because the immunoSEQ output included only junctional sequences and no quality scores, the filtering could not be the same as the filtering used for full-length reads. To assign V/J genes and CDR3, sequences were annotated using PyIR, a Python wrapper for IgBLAST v1.9, with IMGT germline references. Any read was removed if the V/J assignment was weak (E-value above 1e-6), the CDR3 was missing, or the read contained stop codons, out-of-frame junctions, or ambiguous translated residues. V3J clonotypes were defined as sequences sharing an identical inferred V gene, J gene, and CDR3 amino acid sequence. To compute the percentage overlap between repertoires, the number of shared unique clonotypes was divided by the size of the smaller repertoire. Three approaches were used to assess repertoire richness: RTK rarefaction, the Chao1 estimator, and Recon v2.1 estimates of unobserved clonotypes. Generation probabilities for all TCRbeta clonotypes obtained by the gDNA method from a handful of donors were computed using OLGA. Held by TCRdb, this immuneACCESS table contains in-frame sequences only and omits some clones. Under half of the omission traces to an unresolved V gene where checked; the cause of the rest is unknown. Clone size and V and J calls were adopted from that table, with D and trimming inferred from the DNA. Present in this sample are approximately 2.5 million clones, approximately 94% of which were seen just once. Of the sample, around 0.14% is held by the ten largest clones.

General study outcomes and caveats: Compared with non-shared clonotypes, clonotypes shared by all four sorted-subset donors had higher generation probabilities. Sharing across several donors was observed for 4.5% to 6.5% of naive CD4, over 3% of naive CD8, 2% to 2.5% of memory CD4, and around 0.44% of memory CD8 clonotypes. The genetic and exposure-history diversity represented was limited by the small number of donors. Incomplete sequencing was indicated by rarefaction of sorted-subset datasets, despite the large sequencing depth. Sampling was restricted to blood, and TCR repertoires in tissues likely differ from the TCR repertoires found in blood. Based on pairwise subsampling, the degree of clonotype sharing among donors was expected to be affected by sequencing depth. Larger estimated clonotype richness was generally found for naive subsets than for memory subsets.

The donors were healthy, HIV-negative adults with no recently reported acute infections or vaccinations. Every donor was a Caucasian adult residing in Nashville, Tennessee, USA. CD4+ T cells were enriched through magnetic negative selection, after which naive cells were positively selected on CD45RA and the remaining negative fraction served as the memory subset. Blood was obtained by leukapheresis, after which PBMCs were separated by Ficoll-Histopaque density gradient centrifugation and cryopreserved in liquid nitrogen vapor phase. Analytical flow cytometry was used to check the purity and quantity of every magnetically sorted T cell population. Each sorted fraction had its genomic DNA isolated and then quantified by UV absorbance on a Nanodrop 2000c. Per the germline V gene, SQVTM is the CDR1 and ANQGSEA is the CDR2. The cysteine opens and the phenylalanine closes a CDR3 of 14 amino acids. Of the read, only the CDR3 DNA is kept; its 42 bases are in frame from base 1.

The table lists this clone with a count of one. Its specific antigen is unknown. No per-base quality is available; no much larger clone lies one base away. The origin of this receptor is a man younger than 30 in good health. Recombination linked TRBV29-1 to TRBJ2-5, with 8 junctional bases fitting TRBD2. The DNA end is a closer match to TRBJ2-7, so the J assignment may be wrong. The sample taken for sequencing was naive CD4+ T cells sorted from blood. What the cell subset or site label conveys for this sample: CD45RA+ positively selected. The CDR3 reads CSVTRAGETYEQYF. The base sequence is TGCAGCGTTACCAGAGCGGGGGAGACCTACGAGCAGTACTTC.